Below, 9 T cell receptor beta chains from the same sample are listed, as sequenced in a study of T-cell reconstitution after alpha-beta-depleted transplantation in children. Unique molecular identifiers were incorporated into the prepared TCRbeta library. TCRdb reanalysed the PCR reads using MiXCR and keeps one entry per CDR3 protein. Of around 600,000 distinct CDR3 sequences listed, under 12% are singletons. The sequences come from PBMCs from the stem cell graft donor, collected from the stem cell graft. The receptor source for this set is a human donor who donated a stem cell graft to a child with acute myeloid leukemia.

This clonotype was seen repeatedly, ten times or more. The chain's CDR3 is CASSLLQGSYEQYF. CDR3 in DNA: TGTGCCAGCAGCTTACTACAGGGATCCTACGAGCAGTACTTC. This chain joins TRBV7-6 and TRBJ2-7; a weak D match, TRBD1 (6 bases). Germline loops: CDR1 SGHVS, CDR2 FNYEAQ. The CDR3 is 14 residues long. V lost 2 bases, J lost 1 base, and 9 bases lay in between.

The sample holds a few counts of this clonotype. The chain combines TRBV20-1 with TRBJ1-2; D not resolved. Germline V CDR1 and CDR2: DFQATT, SNEGSKA (reference sequence). V lost 6 bases to trimming and J lost 4 bases, with 27 bases between them. CDR3 length: 17 residues. This chain's CDR3 is CSARNGAHDPLRYGYTF. Here the CDR3 DNA reads TGCAGTGCCAGGAATGGAGCGCACGACCCCCTTCGCTATGGCTACACCTTC.

V usage is TRBV28 and J usage is TRBJ2-7; no clear D gene. Germline CDR1 and CDR2: MDHEN and SYDVKM. The CDR3 consists of 17 residues. Trimming cost V 3 bases and J 0 bases, with 18 bases left between them. The CDR3 here is CASSFSYSGVSSYEQYF. In nucleotides, the CDR3 is TGTGCCAGCAGTTTCTCCTACTCTGGCGTGAGCTCCTACGAGCAGTACTTC. Filled out from reference TRBV28 and TRBJ2-7, the complete variable domain reads DVKVTQSSRYLVKRTGEKVFLECVQDMDHENMFWYRQDPGLGLRLIYFSYDVKMKEKGDIPEGYSVSREKKERFSLILESASTNQTSMYLCASSFSYSGVSSYEQYFGPGTRLTVT.

This clonotype occurred a few times. The chain links TRBV7-9 to TRBJ2-3; D is possibly TRBD1 (6 bases). The CDR3 contains 13 residues. V lost 4 bases and J 7 bases, leaving 12 bases between the germline ends. Germline CDR1 and CDR2: SEHNR and FQNEAQ (reference sequence). The CDR3 protein is CASSSDGTYTQYF. DNA of the CDR3: TGTGCCAGCAGCTCCGATGGGACATATACGCAGTATTTT.

The V gene is TRBV7-2, the J gene TRBJ2-1, with D tentatively TRBD1 (5 bases). V lost 2 bases, J lost 2 bases, and 13 bases lay in between. The CDR3 loop spans 16 amino acids. Germline assignment: CDR1 SGHTA and CDR2 FQGNSA. In DNA, the CDR3 is TGTGCCAGCAGCTTACGCGGCAGGGTGGCCTACAATGAGCAGTTCTTC. It translates to CASSLRGRVAYNEQFF. Based on the CDR3 plus reference TRBV7-2 and TRBJ2-1, the full variable domain is GAGVSQSPSNKVTEKGKDVELRCDPISGHTALYWYRQSLGQGLEFLIYFQGNSAPDKSGLPSDRFSAERTGGSVSTLTIQRTQQEDSAVYLCASSLRGRVAYNEQFFGPGTRLTVL.

V usage is TRBV7-2 and J usage is TRBJ1-3; the match to TRBD1 covers 9 bases. V lost 5 bases and J lost 2; bases outside the gene matches: 10. The CDR3 runs 17 residues. Germline V gene sequence: CDR1 SGHTA, CDR2 FQGNSA. The CDR3 loop reads CASSQRTGETTGNTIYF. In DNA form, the CDR3 reads TGTGCCAGCAGCCAGAGGACAGGGGAAACTACTGGAAACACCATATATTTT.

This clonotype was found a few times. This chain links TRBV20-1 with TRBJ2-7; 11 positions agree with TRBD2. Per germline, CDR1 DFQATT and CDR2 SNEGSKA (reference sequence). The V segment lost 4 bases and the J segment 0 bases; nucleotides outside the gene matches: 14. CDR3 length: 18 amino acids. As DNA, the CDR3 is TGCAGTGCTACCCTAACGGCTAGCGGGAGGACACGCTCCTACGAGCAGTACTTC. Protein sequence: CSATLTASGRTRSYEQYF.

The V and J genes are TRBV10-3 and TRBJ2-5, with 10 bases aligning to TRBD1. The CDR3 has 15 amino acids. Germline V gene sequence: CDR1 ENHRY, CDR2 SYGVKD. Unmatched junction bases numbered 9, after V lost 4 bases and J lost 7 bases. CDR3 sequence reads: CAISADRGGIGTQYF. DNA of the CDR3: TGTGCCATCAGTGCGGACAGGGGGGGGATTGGGACCCAGTACTTC.

The chain links TRBV28 to TRBJ2-1; a weak D match, TRBD1 (6 bases). Looked up from germline, CDR1 is MDHEN and CDR2 is SYDVKM. The V and J ends lost 8 bases and 4 bases respectively, with 9 bases between them. The CDR3 runs to 12 residues. The CDR3 spells CASYRAYNEQFF. The CDR3 DNA reads TGTGCCAGCTACAGGGCGTACAATGAGCAGTTCTTC.